Sequencing of this T cell receptor beta chain was carried out in a study of T cell responses to AZD1222 COVID-19 vaccine. Libraries were prepared by immunoSEQ multiplex PCR; TCRdb keeps only in-frame clonotypes and omits some of them. The sample shows 85,000 to 130,000 clones, more than 75% of them seen only once. Study results and limitations: Seropositive status at baseline applied to only a handful of AZD1222 recipients. Nearly half of unique spike-specific TCRs reportedly avoided B.1.351 and B.1.1.7 mutated regions. Females made up more of the donors, who were largely white British, and clonal diversity may have come out too low. The study found vaccine-associated CD4 TCRs spanning spike, dominant at 160-218 and 743-854.

The CDR3 contains 15 residues. V was cut by 4 bases and J by 5 bases, with 18 bases left in between. Per the germline V gene, CDR1 is SGHRS and CDR2 is YFSETQ. To note about this clone: Its antigen is unknown.

J is TRBJ1-2 and V is TRBV5-1; a possible D gene is TRBD1 (5 bases). The TCR originated in an adult in good health. The sequencing here drew on peripheral blood, taken on day 0 of AZD1222 vaccination. DNA of the CDR3: TGCGCCAGCAGCCAAGGGGACGGAGGTCCTTATGGCTACACCTTC. Amino acids: CASSQGDGGPYGYTF. Drawing the rest from reference TRBV5-1 and TRBJ1-2, the complete variable domain is KAGVTQTPRYLIKTRGQQVTLSCSPISGHRSVSWYQQTPGQGLQFLFEYFSETQRNKGNFPGRFSGRQFSNSRSEMNVSTLELGDSALYLCASSQGDGGPYGYTFGSGTRLTVV.